This T cell receptor (beta chain) originates from a study of blood T cell repertoires in COVID-19. Looked up from germline, CDR1 is SGHAT and CDR2 is FQDESV (reference sequence). Trimming removed 5 bases from V and 3 bases from J, with 9 bases in between. This CDR3 region has 13 residues. Method: immunoSEQ multiplex PCR; TCRdb's copy keeps in-frame clones and lacks some. The repertoire holds fewer than 250,000 clones, with 80% to 85% as singletons. Source material: PBMCs or T cells enriched from blood (not recorded which). The clonotype originates from a woman aged 50 to 60 with acute COVID-19. The rearrangement joins TRBV11-1 to TRBJ2-3; no firm D call. CDR3 sequence (DNA): TGTGCCAGCAGCGCGTTTTTAACAGATACGCAGTATTTT. Protein: CASSAFLTDTQYF.